This T cell receptor (beta chain) was captured by sequencing in a study of identical twins. Addition of a universal primer site occurred through template switching, and cDNA carried unique molecular identifiers. TCRdb reprocessed the 5' RACE reads with MiXCR, giving one entry per CDR3 protein. This sample has 1.5 million to 2 million distinct CDR3 sequences; roughly a third occur once, and the top ten carry approximately 0.25%. With 5 bases clipped from V and 3 bases from J, the junction kept 5 bases outside the gene matches. Germline CDR1 reads MNHEY; CDR2 reads SMNVEV (reference sequence). This CDR3 comprises 15 residues. Notes on this clonotype: What it binds is not known.

General observations from the study: Those out-of-frame alpha sequences shared by twins showed an excess of low generation probability. Cross-sectional statistical analysis, not tracking of the same donors, underpinned the conclusions. Abundant beta clonotypes from cord blood had fewer insertions, unlike memory repertoires, which showed none.

The source of this sequence is a newborn girl in good health. Sequencing was performed on cord blood. The gene calls are TRBV27 and TRBJ1-5, with 9 bases lining up with TRBD1. Here the CDR3 DNA reads TGTGCCAGCAGTCTACAGGGGGCGGTCAATCAGCCCCAGCATTTT. As protein: CASSLQGAVNQPQHF.